Shown below are 21 T cell receptor beta chains from a single sample sequenced in a study of beta chain features in type 1 diabetes. General observations from the study: Among all four CD4+ subsets, Type 1 diabetes patients had TCRB CDR3s that were moderately but significantly shorter.

Since all of the isolated RNA was reverse transcribed, expressed TCRB transcripts were what got sequenced. Data came from immunoSEQ multiplex PCR; TCRdb stores just in-frame clones and leaves some out. This table has approximately 730,000 clones, around an eighth appearing once. Which antigens these TCRs recognize remains unknown. The sequenced material came from naive CD4+ T cells from blood. The receptors were gathered from a man aged 18 to 29 with type 1 diabetes.

This clone turned up a few times. The chain is built from TRBV9 and TRBJ2-2; D not certain. CDR3 size: 13 residues. Germline loops: CDR1 SGDLS, CDR2 YYNGEE. V gave up 0 bases and J gave up 7 bases, with 7 bases separating them. CDR3 DNA: TGTGCCAGCAGCGTAGTGGCCGGCGGGGAGCTGTTTTTT. This gives the protein CASSVVAGGELFF.

This clone showed up just a few times. This chain joins TRBV7-2 and TRBJ1-2; TRBD1 agrees at 9 bases. This CDR3 is built from 15 residues. Trimming took 5 bases from V and 4 from J; bases not matched to a gene: 8. Germline V gene data show CDR1 as SGHTA and CDR2 as FQGNSA. The CDR3 protein is CASSPWDRAAYGYTF. DNA of the CDR3: TGTGCCAGCAGCCCGTGGGACAGGGCTGCCTATGGCTACACCTTC.

This clone was observed a handful of times. The V gene is TRBV7-9, the J gene TRBJ2-1, with D maybe TRBD2 (6 bases). The V and J ends lost 5 bases and 7 bases respectively, with 15 bases between them. This CDR3 spans 14 amino acids. Germline V gene data show CDR1 as SEHNR and CDR2 as FQNEAQ (reference sequence). The CDR3 sequence: CASSPGGITNEQFF. CDR3 bases: TGTGCCAGCAGCCCAGGCGGGATAACAAATGAGCAGTTCTTC. Full variable domain (rest looked up from reference TRBV7-9 and TRBJ2-1): DTGVSQNPRHKITKRGQNVTFRCDPISEHNRLYWYRQTLGQGPEFLTYFQNEAQLEKSRLLSDRFSAERPKGSFSTLEIQRTEQGDSAMYLCASSPGGITNEQFFGPGTRLTVL.

In its sample, this clone was seen a few times. J is TRBJ2-2 and V is TRBV28; no clear D. There are 12 residues in the CDR3. V lost 4 bases and J 7 bases, leaving 7 bases between the germline ends. The germline CDR1 and CDR2 sequences are MDHEN and SYDVKM. In nucleotides, the CDR3 is TGTGCCAGCAGTTCCCCCCACGGGGAGCTGTTTTTT. It translates to CASSSPHGELFF.

This clone turned up a few times. The chain combines TRBV7-9 with TRBJ2-7, with 8 bases matching TRBD1. The CDR3 has 15 amino acids. The germline V gene encodes CDR1 SEHNR and CDR2 FQNEAQ (reference sequence). Unmatched junction bases numbered 9, after V lost 5 bases and J lost 3 bases. CDR3 loop: CASSPRGQAFYEQYF. CDR3 in DNA: TGTGCCAGCAGCCCACGGGGACAGGCCTTCTACGAGCAGTACTTC.

This clone was counted once. The V and J genes are TRBV7-6 and TRBJ2-1; TRBD2 matches 10 bases. The CDR3 covers 15 residues. The trim removed 1 base at V and 5 bases at J, leaving 2 bases unmatched. Germline V gives CDR1 SGHVS, CDR2 FNYEAQ. CDR3 sequence (DNA): TGTGCCAGCAGCTTAGTAGCGGGGGGCAACAATGAGCAGTTCTTC. It is translated as CASSLVAGGNNEQFF.

This clone was counted between two and nine times. This sequence joins TRBV15 and TRBJ2-2; D may be TRBD2 (6 bases). The V gene's germline CDR1 is LNHNV and CDR2 YYDKDF (reference sequence). This CDR3 has 17 amino acids. V lost 1 base to trimming and J lost 7 bases, with 19 bases between them. The CDR3 here is CATSRALGGAGGGELFF. CDR3 DNA sequence: TGTGCCACCAGCAGAGCGCTAGGCGGGGCGGGTGGCGGGGAGCTGTTTTTT.

This clone was observed a handful of times. Other nucleotide sequences from this sample produce the same CDR3. V gene TRBV30 combines with J gene TRBJ1-1; no firm D call. Germline-derived CDR1 and CDR2 are GTSNPN and SVGIG (reference sequence). V was cut by 0 bases and J by 1 base, with 9 bases left in between. This CDR3 region has 14 residues. DNA for the CDR3: TGTGCCTGGAGTGTCGGTGGCGGGAACACTGAAGCTTTCTTT. Protein sequence: CAWSVGGGNTEAFF.

The rearrangement links TRBV19 to TRBJ2-5; no clear D gene. The length of the CDR3 is 12 residues. Trimming cost V 4 bases and J 4 bases, with 7 bases left between them. Per germline, CDR1 LNHDA and CDR2 SQIVND (reference sequence). The CDR3 sequence: CASSTPSETQYF. The DNA of the CDR3 is TGTGCCAGTAGTACGCCGTCAGAGACCCAGTACTTC.

The chain employs TRBV9 and TRBJ2-7, with D uncertain. Trimming shortened V by 3 bases and J by 6 bases, and 7 bases separated the two germline ends. In germline, CDR1 is SGDLS, CDR2 YYNGEE. The length of the CDR3 is 11 residues. The CDR3 reads CASSDPGEQYF. CDR3 nucleotide sequence: TGTGCCAGCAGCGACCCGGGCGAGCAGTACTTC.

In this sample, this clone turned up once. This sequence joins TRBV28 and TRBJ1-6; D might be TRBD1 (5 bases). The CDR3 spans 16 residues. Germline-derived CDR1 and CDR2 are MDHEN and SYDVKM. Trimming pared 1 base from V and 7 bases from J, leaving 14 bases between. The CDR3 DNA is TGTGCCAGCAGTTTATACCCGGGGGGGTGGAATTCACCCCTCCACTTT. Translation: CASSLYPGGWNSPLHF.

The J gene is TRBJ2-1, the V gene TRBV14, with TRBD1 matching over 9 bases. J lost 2 bases, V lost 6 bases, and 5 bases had no gene match. CDR1 is SGHDN and CDR2 is FVKESK in the germline V gene. This CDR3 has 15 residues. CDR3 loop: CASRLGTGPYNEQFF. CDR3 DNA: TGTGCCAGCAGGCTGGGGACAGGGCCCTACAATGAGCAGTTCTTC. The full variable domain, its missing parts supplied by reference TRBV14 and TRBJ2-1, is EAGVTQFPSHSVIEKGQTVTLRCDPISGHDNLYWYRRVMGKEIKFLLHFVKESKQDESGMPNNRFLAERTGGTYSTLKVQPAELEDSGVYFCASRLGTGPYNEQFFGPGTRLTVL.

V is TRBV21-1 and J is TRBJ2-7. TRBV21-1 is a pseudogene segment. The CDR3 runs 16 residues. CDR3 amino acids: CATNTKIKTGQDEQYF. The CDR3 DNA reads as TGTGCCACCAACACCAAAATAAAGACTGGGCAGGACGAGCAGTACTTC.

V usage is TRBV5-1 and J usage is TRBJ2-1; 7 nucleotides line up with TRBD1. The V and J ends lost 1 base and 8 bases, in that order; junction bases with no gene match: 12. Germline V CDR1 and CDR2: SGHRS, YFSETQ. The CDR3 length is 16 residues. The DNA for the CDR3 is TGCGCCAGCAGCTTGACTACAGGGGCCGAAGGATATGAGCAGTTCTTC. Amino acid sequence: CASSLTTGAEGYEQFF.

The chain links TRBV29-1 to TRBJ1-1; D may be TRBD1 (5 bases). With 3 bases removed from V and 1 base from J, the gap between germline ends came to 9 bases. CDR1 and CDR2 from the germline V gene are SQVTM and ANQGSEA. CDR3 size: 13 residues. The CDR3 nucleotides are TGCAGCGTTGACGCCACAGGGAACACTGAAGCTTTCTTT. Protein product: CSVDATGNTEAFF.

This chain links TRBV6-5 with TRBJ1-1; possibly TRBD1 for D (6 bases). Germline CDR1 MNHEY, CDR2 SVGAGI. This CDR3 contains 13 residues. Trimming took off 7 bases at V and 11 bases at J, with 20 bases between the two ends. Here the CDR3 reads CASIFSRGGEAFF. CDR3 DNA: TGTGCCAGCATTTTTAGCAGGGGCGGGGAGGCTTTCTTT.

This clone was found a few times. The chain has TRBV9 and TRBJ2-1; D possibly corresponds to TRBD1 (5 bases). Germline V CDR1 and CDR2: SGDLS, YYNGEE. The CDR3 consists of 14 residues. The V gene lost 0 bases and the J gene lost 10 bases, with 14 bases spanning the gap. CDR3 DNA sequence: TGTGCCAGCAGCGTAGATTTCAGGGCCCACGAGCAGTTCTTC. Protein product: CASSVDFRAHEQFF.

The chain recombines TRBV19 with TRBJ2-4; D is uncertain. This CDR3 spans 16 amino acids. The V end lost 2 bases, the J end lost 0 bases, and 11 bases lay between the germline ends. The germline V gene has CDR1 LNHDA and CDR2 SQIVND (reference sequence). Here the CDR3 reads CASSITDSLAKNIQYF. In DNA form, the CDR3 reads TGTGCCAGTAGTATAACGGATTCACTAGCCAAAAACATTCAGTACTTC.

The chain links TRBV10-3 to TRBJ2-1; the D gene could be TRBD1 or TRBD2 (6 bases each). Germline V gives CDR1 ENHRY, CDR2 SYGVKD. The CDR3 is 13 amino acids. With 10 bases removed from V and 5 bases from J, the gap between germline ends came to 15 bases. CDR3 in amino acids: CATTGGGHNEQFF. In DNA form, the CDR3 reads TGTGCCACGACAGGTGGGGGGCACAATGAGCAGTTCTTC.

The V call is TRBV5-6, the J call TRBJ2-5; D possibly corresponds to TRBD1 (6 bases). TRBJ2-7 matches the DNA end more closely, so the J call is doubtful. The CDR3 contains 14 residues. Germline lookup yields CDR1 SGHDT and CDR2 YYEEEE. The DNA of the CDR3 is TGTGCCAGCAGCTTGGACAGGGAGCTACACGAGCAGTACTTC. Amino acids: CASSLDRELHEQYF.

The V gene is TRBV15, the J gene TRBJ1-2, with TRBD1 matching 8 bases. The CDR3 has 16 amino acids. CDR1 LNHNV and CDR2 YYDKDF come from the germline V gene (reference sequence). After removal of 0 bases from V and 3 bases from J, the junction contained 6 bases not matched to a gene. CDR3 sequence reads: CATSRDQPQGDYGYTF. CDR3 sequence (DNA): TGTGCCACCAGCAGAGATCAACCACAGGGGGACTATGGCTACACCTTC. Combining the CDR3 with reference TRBV15 and TRBJ1-2 gives the whole variable domain DAMVIQNPRYQVTQFGKPVTLSCSQTLNHNVMYWYQQKSSQAPKLLFHYYDKDFNNEADTPDNFQSRRPNTSFCFLDIRSPGLGDTAMYLCATSRDQPQGDYGYTFGSGTRLTVV.